This T cell receptor beta chain derives from a study of Tregs in tolerant kidney transplant recipients. The CDR3 runs 16 residues. Trimming removed 4 bases from V and 7 bases from J; junction bases left unmatched: 9. Per the germline V gene, CDR1 is SGHVS and CDR2 is FNYEAQ. Clones were read by immunoSEQ multiplex PCR, and TCRdb kept only the in-frame ones, dropping some. This sample carries approximately 43,000 clones, 91% of them seen once, and the ten largest clones take around 0.7%. J is TRBJ2-1 and V is TRBV7-6; 11 positions agree with TRBD2. The sample was Tregs from blood. The clonotype was recovered from a human donor in good health. CDR3 sequence reads: CASSSTPRLAGNEQFF. The CDR3 region has the DNA TGTGCCAGCAGCTCTACCCCGAGACTAGCGGGGAATGAGCAGTTCTTC.